These 13 T cell receptor beta chains came from one sample sequenced in a study of blood T cell repertoires in COVID-19. Data came from immunoSEQ multiplex PCR; TCRdb stores just in-frame clones and leaves some out. The sample records about 150,000 clones, more than 75% being singletons. Sequenced sample: peripheral blood. The receptors come from a woman between 55 and 75 years old with COVID-19, enrolled during active disease.

This clone was observed a single time. This rearrangement joins TRBV3-1 (or the pseudogene TRBV3-2) to TRBJ1-5, with D unclear. The V gene's germline CDR1 is LGHDT and CDR2 YNNKEL (reference sequence). The CDR3 consists of 13 residues. V was clipped by 4 bases and J by 6 bases, with 10 bases between them. CDR3 sequence (DNA): TGTGCCAGCAGCCGATCAACAAGTCAGCCCCAGCATTTT. Protein: CASSRSTSQPQHF.

The rearrangement links TRBV19 to TRBJ1-2, with D perhaps TRBD1 (5 bases). CDR3 length: 16 residues. Germline lookup yields CDR1 LNHDA and CDR2 SQIVND (reference sequence). The ends were cut back, 3 bases at V and 4 bases at J, with 18 bases in the middle. The CDR3 coding sequence is TGTGCCAGTAGTATCAGGAGGGGTGTGGACCCCTATGGCTACACCTTC. Translation: CASSIRRGVDPYGYTF.

This clone appeared a single time. The chain is built from TRBV5-1 and TRBJ1-1, with a tentative D call TRBD1 (6 bases). The length of the CDR3 is 15 residues. Trimming left V 4 bases short and J 4 bases short, with 17 bases between. Per the germline V gene, CDR1 is SGHRS and CDR2 is YFSETQ. CDR3 region: CASSPGGGLVTEAFF. CDR3 nucleotides: TGCGCCAGCAGCCCGGGCGGGGGGCTTGTCACTGAAGCTTTCTTT.

The chain's CDR3 is CASSVAPSQGALGANVLTF. DNA of the CDR3: TGTGCCAGCAGCGTAGCCCCATCCCAGGGGGCGCTAGGGGCCAACGTCCTGACTTTC. The chain links TRBV9 to TRBJ2-6; the match to TRBD1 covers 8 bases. The germline V gene encodes CDR1 SGDLS and CDR2 YYNGEE. This CDR3 has 19 amino acids. V dropped 0 bases and J dropped 4; count of bases not matched to a gene: 12.

The rearrangement joins TRBV7-9 to TRBJ1-3; D unresolved. The germline V gene has CDR1 SEHNR and CDR2 FQNEAQ (reference sequence). The V end lost 5 bases, the J end lost 4 bases, and 6 bases lay between the germline ends. CDR3 length: 12 residues. CDR3 loop: CASSPQGNTIYF. CDR3 DNA sequence: TGTGCCAGCAGCCCACAGGGAAACACCATATATTTT. Looking up the rest from reference TRBV7-9 and TRBJ1-3 gives the full variable domain: DTGVSQNPRHKITKRGQNVTFRCDPISEHNRLYWYRQTLGQGPEFLTYFQNEAQLEKSRLLSDRFSAERPKGSFSTLEIQRTEQGDSAMYLCASSPQGNTIYFGEGSWLTVV.

This chain links TRBV5-6 with TRBJ1-2; 10 bases fit TRBD1. Germline trimming cut 5 bases from V and 8 bases from J; bases unmatched to any gene: 12. Germline V gene data show CDR1 as SGHDT and CDR2 as YYEEEE. The CDR3 is made up of 15 amino acids. The CDR3 region is CASRTSGTGARGYTF. In nucleotides, the CDR3 is TGTGCCAGCAGGACGAGCGGGACAGGGGCAAGGGGCTACACCTTC.

The rearrangement joins TRBV3-1 (or the pseudogene TRBV3-2) to TRBJ1-2, with D hard to call. CDR3 length: 14 amino acids. V was shortened by 5 bases and J by 2 bases, with 12 bases between the two germline ends. In germline, CDR1 is LGHDT, CDR2 YNNKEL (reference sequence). This CDR3 is CASSSFLRNYGYTF. Written as DNA, the CDR3 is TGTGCCAGCAGCTCTTTTCTGAGAAACTATGGCTACACCTTC.

This clone has only a few counts. The V and J genes are TRBV18 and TRBJ1-3; D uncertain. The CDR3 contains 14 residues. The ends were cut back, 3 bases at V and 0 bases at J, with 6 bases in the middle. The germline V gene encodes CDR1 KGHSH and CDR2 LQKENI. The CDR3 nucleotides are TGTGCCAGCTCACCGACTAACTCTGGAAACACCATATATTTT. It specifies CASSPTNSGNTIYF.

The rearrangement uses TRBV3-1 (or the pseudogene TRBV3-2) and TRBJ1-2; 9 nucleotides align to TRBD1. Germline CDR1 LGHDT, CDR2 YNNKEL (reference sequence). This CDR3 has 16 amino acids. V gave up 5 bases and J gave up 4 bases; unmatched junction bases: 11. Here the CDR3 DNA reads TGTGCCAGCAGCACGGGACAGGGAAGTTGGAGCTATGGCTACACCTTC. This translates into CASSTGQGSWSYGYTF.

The gene calls are TRBV28 and TRBJ1-1, with no clear D. Per the germline V gene, CDR1 is MDHEN and CDR2 is SYDVKM. The CDR3 has 14 amino acids. V was pared by 7 bases and J by 1 base, with 13 bases between. CDR3 loop: CASIHLRGNTEAFF. The CDR3 nucleotides are TGTGCCAGCATCCATCTACGGGGGAACACTGAAGCTTTCTTT.

The J gene is TRBJ1-6, the V gene TRBV29-1; 10 nucleotides match TRBD1. V gave up 5 bases and J gave up 5 bases; unmatched junction bases: 3. The CDR3 is 14 amino acids. The germline V gene encodes CDR1 SQVTM and CDR2 ANQGSEA. The CDR3 coding sequence is TGCAGCGTTCGACAGGGGGCAAATAATTCACCCCTCCACTTT. This sequence encodes CSVRQGANNSPLHF.

This chain links TRBV27 with TRBJ2-5; the D gene is possibly TRBD2 (7 bases). Germline values: CDR1 MNHEY, CDR2 SMNVEV (reference sequence). The CDR3 is made up of 13 amino acids. The V end was cut by 4 bases, the J end by 4 bases, with 10 bases between. CDR3 protein: CASSYREGETQYF. The DNA for the CDR3 is TGTGCCAGCAGTTACAGGGAGGGAGAGACCCAGTACTTC.

The chain has TRBV7-9 and TRBJ1-5; D is undetermined. From germline, CDR1 is SEHNR and CDR2 FQNEAQ (reference sequence). The germline V and J ends were trimmed by 3 bases and 0 bases, with 12 bases remaining between them. The CDR3 length is 16 residues. CDR3 DNA: TGTGCCAGCAGCTTCGGTACAGCTAATAGCAATCAGCCCCAGCATTTT. Protein sequence: CASSFGTANSNQPQHF. Full variable domain (missing parts from reference TRBV7-9 and TRBJ1-5): DTGVSQNPRHKITKRGQNVTFRCDPISEHNRLYWYRQTLGQGPEFLTYFQNEAQLEKSRLLSDRFSAERPKGSFSTLEIQRTEQGDSAMYLCASSFGTANSNQPQHFGDGTRLSIL.